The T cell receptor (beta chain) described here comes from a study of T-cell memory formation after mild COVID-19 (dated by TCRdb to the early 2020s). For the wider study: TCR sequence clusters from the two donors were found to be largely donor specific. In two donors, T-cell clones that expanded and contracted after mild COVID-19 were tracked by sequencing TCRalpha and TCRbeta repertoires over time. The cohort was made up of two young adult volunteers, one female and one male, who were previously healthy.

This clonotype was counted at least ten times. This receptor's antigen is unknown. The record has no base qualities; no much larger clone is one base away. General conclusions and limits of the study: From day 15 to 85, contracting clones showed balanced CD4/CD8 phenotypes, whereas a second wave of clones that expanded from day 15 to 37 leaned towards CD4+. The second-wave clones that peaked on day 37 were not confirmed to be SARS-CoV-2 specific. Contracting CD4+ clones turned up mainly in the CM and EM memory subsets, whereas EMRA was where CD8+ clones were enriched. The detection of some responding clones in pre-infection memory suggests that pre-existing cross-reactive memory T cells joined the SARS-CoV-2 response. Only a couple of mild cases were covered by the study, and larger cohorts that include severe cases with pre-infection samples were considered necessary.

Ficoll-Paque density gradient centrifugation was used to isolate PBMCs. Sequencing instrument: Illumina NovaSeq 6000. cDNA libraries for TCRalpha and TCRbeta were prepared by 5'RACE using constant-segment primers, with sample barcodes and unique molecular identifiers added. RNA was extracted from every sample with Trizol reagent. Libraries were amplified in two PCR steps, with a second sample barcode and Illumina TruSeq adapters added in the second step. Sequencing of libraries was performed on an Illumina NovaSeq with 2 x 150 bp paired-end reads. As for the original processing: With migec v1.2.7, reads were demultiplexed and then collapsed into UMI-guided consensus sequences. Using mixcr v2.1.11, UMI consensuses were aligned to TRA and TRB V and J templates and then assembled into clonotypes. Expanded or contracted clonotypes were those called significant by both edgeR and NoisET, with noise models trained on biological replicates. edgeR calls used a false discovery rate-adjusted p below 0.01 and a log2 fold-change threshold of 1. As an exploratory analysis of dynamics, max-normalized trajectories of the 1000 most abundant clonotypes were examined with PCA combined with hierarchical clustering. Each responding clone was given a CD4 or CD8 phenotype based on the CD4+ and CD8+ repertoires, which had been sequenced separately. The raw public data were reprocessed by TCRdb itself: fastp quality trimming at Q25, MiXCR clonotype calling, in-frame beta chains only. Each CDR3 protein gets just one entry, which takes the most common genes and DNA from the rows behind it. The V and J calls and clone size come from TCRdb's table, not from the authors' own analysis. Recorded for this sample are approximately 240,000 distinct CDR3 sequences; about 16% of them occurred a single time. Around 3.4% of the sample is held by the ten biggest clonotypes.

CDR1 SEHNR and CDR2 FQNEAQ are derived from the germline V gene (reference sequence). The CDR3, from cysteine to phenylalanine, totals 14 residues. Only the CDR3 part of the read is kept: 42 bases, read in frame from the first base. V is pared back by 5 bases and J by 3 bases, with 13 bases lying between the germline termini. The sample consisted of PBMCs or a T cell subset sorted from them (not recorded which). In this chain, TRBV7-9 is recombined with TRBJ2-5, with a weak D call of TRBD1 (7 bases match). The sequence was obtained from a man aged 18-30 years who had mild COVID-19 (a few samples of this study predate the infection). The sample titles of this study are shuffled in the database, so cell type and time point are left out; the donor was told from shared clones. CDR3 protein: CASSIGGTEETQYF. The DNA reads TGTGCCAGCAGCATAGGGGGGACAGAAGAGACCCAGTACTTC.